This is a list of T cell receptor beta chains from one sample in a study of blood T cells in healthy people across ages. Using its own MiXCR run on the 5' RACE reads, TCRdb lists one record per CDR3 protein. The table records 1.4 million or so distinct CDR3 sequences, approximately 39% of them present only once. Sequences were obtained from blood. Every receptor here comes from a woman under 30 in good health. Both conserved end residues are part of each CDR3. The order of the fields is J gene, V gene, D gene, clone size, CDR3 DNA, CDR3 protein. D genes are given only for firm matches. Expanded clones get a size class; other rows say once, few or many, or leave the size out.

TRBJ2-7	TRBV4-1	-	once	TGCGCCAGCAACCAAGATTTTGCTTACGAGCAGTACTTC	CASNQDFAYEQYF
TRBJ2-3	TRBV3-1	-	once	TGTGCCAGCGGCCCCTTTGCTCGGGAAAGCACAGATACGCAGTATTTT	CASGPFARESTDTQYF
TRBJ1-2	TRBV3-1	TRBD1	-	TGTGCCAGCAGCCTGAGACAGGGTTCCTATGGCTACACCTTC	CASSLRQGSYGYTF
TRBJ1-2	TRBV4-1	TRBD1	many	TGCGCCAGCAGCCTCAGAGGGACAGACTACTCTGGCTACACCTTC	CASSLRGTDYSGYTF
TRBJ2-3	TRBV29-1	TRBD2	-	TGCAGCGTTGAAGCTAGCGGGAGTGCAGATACGCAGTATTTT	CSVEASGSADTQYF
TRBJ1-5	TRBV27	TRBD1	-	TGTGCCAGCAGTTTCTCGAGGGCAGGGGGACAGCCCCAGCATTTT	CASSFSRAGGQPQHF
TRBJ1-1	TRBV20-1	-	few	TGCAGTGTGACGCAGAGACCTGAAGCTTTCTTT	CSVTQRPEAFF
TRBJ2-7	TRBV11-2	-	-	TGTGCCAGCAGCTTAGATATCCCAGGACTCTACGAGCAGTACTTC	CASSLDIPGLYEQYF
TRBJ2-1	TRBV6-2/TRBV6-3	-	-	TGTGCCAGCCGCGACCTGGACTCTAGCTACAATGAGCAGTTCTTC	CASRDLDSSYNEQFF
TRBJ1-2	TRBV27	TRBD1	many	TGTGCCAGCAGGAACAGGGGCGCAAACTATGGCTACACCTTC	CASRNRGANYGYTF
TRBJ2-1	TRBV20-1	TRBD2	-	TGTAGTGCTAGAGAAGCTAGCGGGAGGGACAATGAGCAGTTCTTC	CSAREASGRDNEQFF
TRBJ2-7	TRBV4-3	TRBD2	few	TGCGCCAGCAGCTCAGGGGTACTAGCGGACTACGAGCAGTACTTC	CASSSGVLADYEQYF
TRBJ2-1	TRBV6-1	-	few	TGTGCCAGCAGGGACGACTTAGGGGGGGGGCTCATTGAGCAGTTCTTC	CASRDDLGGGLIEQFF
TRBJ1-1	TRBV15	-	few	TGTGCCACCAGCAGAGAACAGGGCCTTTATAGGTCTTTCTTT	CATSREQGLYRSFF
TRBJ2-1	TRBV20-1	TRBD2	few	TGCAGTGCTAGAAGGCTAGCGGCCTACAATGAGCAGTTCTTC	CSARRLAAYNEQFF
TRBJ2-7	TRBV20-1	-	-	TGCAGTGCTAGGGATCCTGTCGACGAGCAGTACTTC	CSARDPVDEQYF
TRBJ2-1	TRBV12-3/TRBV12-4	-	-	TGTGCCAGCAGTTTATGGGGTTCTAGGTACAATGAGCAGTTCTTC	CASSLWGSRYNEQFF
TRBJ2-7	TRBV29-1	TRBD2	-	TGCAGCGTTGAAACTGGAACTAGCGGGTACGAGCAGTACTTC	CSVETGTSGYEQYF
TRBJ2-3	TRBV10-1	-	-	TGCGCCAGCAGTGGTGGCCGCTGGACGGATACGCAGTATTTT	CASSGGRWTDTQYF
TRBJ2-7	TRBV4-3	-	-	TGCGCCAGCAGCCAAGGAGCGACAGGGACTTACGAGCAGTACTTC	CASSQGATGTYEQYF
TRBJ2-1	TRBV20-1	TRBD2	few	TGCAGTGCGGCGGGACTAGCGGGAGGGAATGAGCAGTTCTTC	CSAAGLAGGNEQFF
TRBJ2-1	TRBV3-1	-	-	TGTGCCAGCAGGGTGGCGGGCGGCAGCTCCTACAATGAGCAGTTCTTC	CASRVAGGSSYNEQFF
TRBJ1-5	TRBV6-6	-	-	TGTGCCAGCAGGGACGAGAGCAATCAGCCCCAGCATTTT	CASRDESNQPQHF
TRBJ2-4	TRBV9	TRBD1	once	TGTGCCAGCAGCGTAGGGGGCAGGGGGACCTACAATGGGCAGTACTTC	CASSVGGRGTYNGQYF
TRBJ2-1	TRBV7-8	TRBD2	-	TGTGCCAGCAGCACGAACCCCTTAGGGACTAGCGGGGGAAATGAGCAGTTCTTC	CASSTNPLGTSGGNEQFF
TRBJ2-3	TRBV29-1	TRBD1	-	TGCAGCGTTGGACCAACAGGGGGCAGCAGCACAGATACGCAGTATTTT	CSVGPTGGSSTDTQYF
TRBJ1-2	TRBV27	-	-	TGTGCCAGCGGGGGGGGGACACACTATGGCTACACCTTC	CASGGGTHYGYTF
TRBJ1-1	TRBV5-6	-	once	TGTGCCAGCAGCTTGAGGTTCAGGATGAACACTGAAGCTTTCTTT	CASSLRFRMNTEAFF
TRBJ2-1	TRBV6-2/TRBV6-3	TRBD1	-	TGTGCCAGCAGTTACCCGGGACAGCCTACCCCAATTGATGAGCAGTTCTTC	CASSYPGQPTPIDEQFF
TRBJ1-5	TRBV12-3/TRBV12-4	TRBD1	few	TGTGCCAGCAGATGGACAGGGACTCAGCCCCAGCATTTT	CASRWTGTQPQHF
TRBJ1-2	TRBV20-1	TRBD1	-	TGCAGTGCTAGAGATCCTCAGGGGGCGCGATATGGCTACACCTTC	CSARDPQGARYGYTF
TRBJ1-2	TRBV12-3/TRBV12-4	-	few	TGTGCCAGCAGTTTTGTCAGGGGAAGCTATGGCTACACCTTC	CASSFVRGSYGYTF
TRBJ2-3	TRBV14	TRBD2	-	TGTGCCAGCAGCCCCCATGGCGGGGGGGCCATCAATACGCAGTATTTT	CASSPHGGGAINTQYF
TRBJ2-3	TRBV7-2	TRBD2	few	TGTGCCAGCAGCTTAGGGAGACTAGCGGGTTACACAGATACGCAGTATTTT	CASSLGRLAGYTDTQYF
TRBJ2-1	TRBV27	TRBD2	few	TGTGCCAGCCGATTCGGGGTAGCGGGAGGTAATGAGCAGTTCTTC	CASRFGVAGGNEQFF
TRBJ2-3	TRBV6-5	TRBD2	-	TGTGCCAGCAGTTATCTAGCGGGGGAGGGCACAGATACGCAGTATTTT	CASSYLAGEGTDTQYF
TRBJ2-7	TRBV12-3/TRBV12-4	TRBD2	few	TGTGCCAGCATACTAGCGGGGGGTGACAATGAGCAGTACTTC	CASILAGGDNEQYF
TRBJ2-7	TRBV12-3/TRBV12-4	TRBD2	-	TGTGCCAGCAGTCCAAACACCTTGACTAGCGGGAGCCCCGAGCAGTACTTC	CASSPNTLTSGSPEQYF
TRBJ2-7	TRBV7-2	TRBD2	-	TGTGCCAGCAGCTTAGTGGGGCGCCAGCGGGGGGGCTCCTACGAGCAGTACTTC	CASSLVGRQRGGSYEQYF
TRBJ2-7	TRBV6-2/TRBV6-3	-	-	TGTGCCAGCAGTTCCCGGGGGAGGATATACAATGAGCAGTACTTC	CASSSRGRIYNEQYF
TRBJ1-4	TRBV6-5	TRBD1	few	TGTGCCAGCCGCCCGGGACAGGCGAATGAAAAACTGTTTTTT	CASRPGQANEKLFF
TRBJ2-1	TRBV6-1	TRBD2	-	TGTGCCATAAAACCTACCAGCGGGAGGGTTGTGGATGAGCAGTTCTTC	CAIKPTSGRVVDEQFF
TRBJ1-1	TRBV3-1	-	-	TGTGCCAGCAGCCAAGGATGGGGGGGAAACACTGAAGCTTTCTTT	CASSQGWGGNTEAFF
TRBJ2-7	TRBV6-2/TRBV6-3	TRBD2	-	TGTGCCAGCAGGATAGCGGGAGGTTACGAGCAGTACTTC	CASRIAGGYEQYF
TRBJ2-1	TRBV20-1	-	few	TGCAGTGCTCCGAGGGCTAGTTTTCCGTTCTTC	CSAPRASFPFF
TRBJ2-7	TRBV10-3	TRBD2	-	TGTGCCATCAGTGATCAGATAGCGGGAACTGGGCAGTACTTC	CAISDQIAGTGQYF
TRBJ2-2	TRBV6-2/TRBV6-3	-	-	TGTGCCAGCAACATACTGAGGAACACCGGGGAGCTGTTTTTT	CASNILRNTGELFF
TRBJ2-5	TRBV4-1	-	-	TGCGCCAGCAGCCAAGGCCGCGCGCCAGTGGAGGAGACCCAGTACTTC	CASSQGRAPVEETQYF
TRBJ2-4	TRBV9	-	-	TGTGCCAGCAGCAGCCTGTCGGACATTCAGTACTTC	CASSSLSDIQYF